The source of this TCR beta chain is a study of cytomegalovirus exposure and HLA in healthy donors. Overall study results and limits: Researchers reported in a later analysis that a missense DCLRE1C variant was tied to TCR beta V- and J-gene trimming.

In the case of this clone: Its antigen is unknown.

V lost 3 bases, J lost 3 bases, and 12 bases lay in between. Germline CDR1 and CDR2: SGDLS and YYNGEE. The CDR3 is 14 residues long. The PCR was carried out with 60 Vbeta primers and 13 Jbeta primers. Using immunoSEQ multiplex PCR, the repertoire was profiled, and TCRdb retains in-frame clones only, with some absent. In the table there are 200,000 or so clones, around four fifths of which are singletons. This sequence was found in a middle-aged woman in good health and CMV-seronegative. The specimen was PBMCs. The J gene is TRBJ1-2, the V gene TRBV9; possibly TRBD1 for D (5 bases). The DNA of the CDR3 is TGTGCCAGCAGCGCTGACAGTCAGGACTATGGCTACACCTTC. The encoded protein is CASSADSQDYGYTF.